This T cell receptor (beta chain) was identified in a study of shared clonotypes between healthy human individuals. Overall study results and limits: In contrast to clonotypes shared by all four donors, non-shared clonotypes had lower generation probabilities. The donor pool, a small one, limited the genetic and exposure-history diversity represented.

V was shortened by 8 bases and J by 0 bases, with 14 bases between the two germline ends. Germline CDR1 is ENHRY and CDR2 is SYGVKD. The CDR3 extends over 15 amino acids. Points on this clone: No antigen is known for it.

At deep level, the assay was performed. Per the original methods: Junction-only immunoSEQ sequences carried no quality scores, so filtering differed. The method was immunoSEQ multiplex PCR; TCRdb's version includes in-frame clones alone and lacks a portion of them. V and J calls and clone size come straight from that table; D and trimming were deduced from the DNA. The sample lists around 2.1 million clones; almost 96% were seen once. The J gene is TRBJ2-1, the V gene TRBV10-3; D is unclear. The sample consisted of naive CD4+ T cells sorted from blood. The subset: CD45RA+ positively selected. The TCR comes from a young man in good health. CDR3: CAIQAMGSSYNEQFF. The CDR3 DNA is TGTGCCATCCAGGCCATGGGGTCCTCCTACAATGAGCAGTTCTTC.